The 2 T cell receptor beta chains given below trace back to one sample, sequenced in a study of T cell responses to AZD1222 COVID-19 vaccine. The assay was immunoSEQ multiplex PCR, and TCRdb's table has in-frame clones only and misses some. The sample includes some 150,000 clones, 80% to 95% of them seen just once. The input for sequencing was peripheral blood, taken on day 0 of AZD1222 vaccination. These receptors were taken from an adult in good health.

The chain recombines TRBV3-1 (or the pseudogene TRBV3-2) with TRBJ1-2, with D tentatively TRBD1 (6 bases). CDR3 length: 15 residues. Between the trimmed V and J ends, which lost 2 bases and 5 bases, there was a span of 15 bases. The germline gives CDR1 LGHDT, CDR2 YNNKEL (reference sequence). Written as DNA, the CDR3 is TGTGCCAGCAGCCAACAGGGGTCTAGGCTTTATGGCTACACCTTC. Amino acid sequence: CASSQQGSRLYGYTF.

This clone has a single count. The rearrangement joins TRBV5-5 to TRBJ1-4; no reliable D call. Germline values: CDR1 SGHKS, CDR2 YYEKEE (reference sequence). The CDR3 totals 14 residues. V was trimmed by 4 bases and J by 1 base, leaving 8 bases between them. CDR3 DNA sequence: TGTGCCAGCAGCGATTTCGAAACTAATGAAAAACTGTTTTTT. Encoded protein: CASSDFETNEKLFF.